The clone carrying this T cell receptor beta chain was picked up a small number of times. Its cognate antigen is unknown. The sample comes from a study of T cells after yellow fever vaccination. Whole-study context: Some fractions had low cell numbers, and these were prepared with SMART-Seq v4 Ultra Low Input.

CDR1 MGHRA and CDR2 YSYEKL come from the germline V gene. CDR3 length: 16 amino acids. The V gene lost 0 bases and the J gene lost 4 bases, with 15 bases spanning the gap. The authors made TCR cDNA by 5'RACE template switching, adding a universal primer site and UMIs. TCRdb re-called the 5' RACE reads with MiXCR, one entry per CDR3 protein. Of 300,000 or so distinct CDR3 sequences in the sample, 8.1% were seen once. Overall study findings and caveats: The study found a weaker secondary response that peaked faster, day 5 versus 15. At 96% for CD4 and 70% to 90% for CD8, most primary-vaccination clones showed up again after the booster.

The receptor comes from a man aged 18 to 30 who received the YFV17D yellow fever vaccine. The material sequenced was PBMCs, taken about 41 days after the first yellow fever vaccination. The chain uses TRBV4-1 and TRBJ1-2; weak D call: TRBD1 (6 bases). CDR3 sequence: CASSQEVGGSGYGYTF. CDR3 sequence (DNA): TGCGCCAGCAGCCAAGAAGTAGGGGGGTCTGGCTATGGCTACACCTTC.